This T cell receptor beta chain derives from a study of blood T cell repertoires in COVID-19 (dated by TCRdb to 2018 to 2021). Some background on the complete study: The collaborator samples originated in the United States, Italy and Spain and spanned the acute and convalescent phases of COVID-19. Deeply sampled blood TCRbeta repertoires from subjects exposed to, actively infected with, or recovered from COVID-19 were included in the dataset. Where HLA class I and class II types were available, the types were taken from metadata supplied by the sample provider, not from assay-based typing. Sample metadata almost always included a de-identified subject ID, COVID-19 status, age in years and sex. The prospective study material was composed of cDNA or gDNA derived from T cells, B-cell-depleted T cells, or PBMCs. The samples were drawn from the first 160 participants of the ongoing ImmuneRACE study and from 950 to 1,500 subjects provided by 6 global collaborators. The repertoires were released in a freely available public database meant as a resource for research on the immune response to SARS-CoV-2. The full study reports these points: Clinical and demographic metadata were provided uncurated, with the amount varying by source and participant.

In the prospective study, participants were roughly 18 to 100 years old, resided in approximately 22 geographic areas of the United States, and were enrolled through a virtual design. In the prospective study, participants were assigned to cohorts based on the clinical history participants reported in a screening survey and a study questionnaire. ImmuneRACE Cohort 3 recovered participants were defined by two consecutive negative NP/OP PCR tests, healthcare professional clearance, or symptom resolution. In the prospective study, whole blood, serum and a nasopharyngeal or oropharyngeal swab were collected from each participant by mobile phlebotomists. Prospective study participants could optionally give additional blood draws and questionnaires over an approximately two-month period. Before DNA extraction, blood samples from the prospective study were shipped at room temperature or frozen. TCRbeta CDR3 regions were amplified from genomic DNA using the immunoSEQ Assay, a bias-controlled multiplex PCR. Per the original workflow: The number of nucleated cells in each sample was estimated from the amplification of reference gene primers within the assay. To quantify the absolute abundance of each unique TCRbeta CDR3 rearrangement, sequence reads were collapsed and filtered. For each sample, productive Simpson clonality was calculated as the square root of Simpson's diversity index across productive rearrangements. TCRdb holds this immuneACCESS table with in-frame rearrangements only. Some clones are missing; in checked studies, unresolved V genes explain under half, and the rest has no known cause. The V and J calls and the clone size are those of that table, but D and trimming were determined from the DNA. For this sample there are roughly 300,000 clones; nearly 90% appear just once. The ten largest make up less than 6% of the sample.

Worth noting for this clone: Its antigen target is currently unknown. Base quality data are lacking; no much larger clone is found one base away.

Ends trimmed: V by 5 bases, J by 4 bases; bases unmatched to a gene: 6. The CDR3 measures 14 amino acids from cysteine to phenylalanine. Here the CDR3 DNA is all that survives: 42 bases in frame from base 1. Reading the germline V gene gives CDR1 SGHDN and CDR2 FVKESK. The sequence derives from a woman in her 30s who had recovered from COVID-19. The chain is assembled from TRBV14 and TRBJ1-2, with TRBD1 matching 8 junction bases. The sample taken for sequencing was PBMCs or T cells enriched from blood (not recorded which). The CDR3 is CASSTRTGSYGYTF. The sequence in DNA is TGTGCCAGCAGCACCCGGACAGGGTCCTATGGCTACACCTTC.